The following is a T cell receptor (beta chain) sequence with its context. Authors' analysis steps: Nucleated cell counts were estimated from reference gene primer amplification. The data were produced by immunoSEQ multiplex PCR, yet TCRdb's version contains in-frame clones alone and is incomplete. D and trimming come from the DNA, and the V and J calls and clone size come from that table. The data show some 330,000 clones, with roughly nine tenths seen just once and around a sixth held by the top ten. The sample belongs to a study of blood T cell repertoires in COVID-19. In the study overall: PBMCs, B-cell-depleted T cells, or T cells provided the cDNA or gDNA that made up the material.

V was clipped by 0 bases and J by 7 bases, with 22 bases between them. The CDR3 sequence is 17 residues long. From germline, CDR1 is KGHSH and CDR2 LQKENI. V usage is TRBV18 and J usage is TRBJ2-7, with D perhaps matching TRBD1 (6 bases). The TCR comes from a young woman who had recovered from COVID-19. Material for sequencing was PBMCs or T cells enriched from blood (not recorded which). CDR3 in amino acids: CASSPPSGAGPTGEQYF. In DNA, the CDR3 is TGTGCCAGCTCACCACCGTCAGGGGCAGGGCCCACTGGGGAGCAGTACTTC.